This T cell receptor beta chain was captured in a study of blood T cell repertoires in COVID-19. As for the study in general: Some COVID-19 samples were acute and others convalescent; all came from the United States, Italy and Spain.

CDR1 and CDR2 from the germline V gene are LGHDT and YNNKEL (reference sequence). V lost 1 base and J lost 2; bases outside the gene matches: 4. The CDR3 extends over 15 amino acids. In the original workflow: How many nucleated cells were present was estimated from reference gene primer amplification. Measured with immunoSEQ multiplex PCR; TCRdb has only the in-frame clones, and not every one. The DNA gave D and trimming, while V, J and clone size come from that table. The sample records approximately 67,000 clones, around 85% being singletons. Sequencing was carried out using peripheral blood. The rearrangement joins TRBV3-1 (or the pseudogene TRBV3-2) to TRBJ1-2; 7 bases agree with TRBD1. The sequence was obtained from an elderly woman with acute or convalescent COVID-19. The chain's CDR3 is CASSQGQGSNYGYTF. CDR3 in DNA: TGTGCCAGCAGCCAAGGACAGGGTTCAAACTATGGCTACACCTTC.